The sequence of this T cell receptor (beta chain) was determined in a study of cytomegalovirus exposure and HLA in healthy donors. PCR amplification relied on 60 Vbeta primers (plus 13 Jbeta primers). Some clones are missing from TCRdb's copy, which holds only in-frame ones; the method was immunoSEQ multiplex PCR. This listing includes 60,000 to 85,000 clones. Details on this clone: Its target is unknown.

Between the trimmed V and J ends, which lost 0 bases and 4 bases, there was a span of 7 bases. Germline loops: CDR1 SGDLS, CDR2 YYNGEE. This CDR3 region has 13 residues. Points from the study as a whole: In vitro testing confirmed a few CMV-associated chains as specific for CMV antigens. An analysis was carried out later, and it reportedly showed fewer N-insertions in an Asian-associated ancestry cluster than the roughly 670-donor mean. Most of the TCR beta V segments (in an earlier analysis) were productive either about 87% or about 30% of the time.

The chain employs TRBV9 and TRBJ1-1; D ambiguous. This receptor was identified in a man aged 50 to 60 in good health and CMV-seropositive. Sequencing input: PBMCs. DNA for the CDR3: TGTGCCAGCAGCGTAGCGACATTCACTGAAGCTTTCTTT. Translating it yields CASSVATFTEAFF.